This T cell receptor (beta chain) was identified during a study of beta chain features in type 1 diabetes. Study-level points and caveats: Compared to healthy donors, patients appeared to have naive, central memory and Treg TCRB repertoires that were more alike. Cells expressing TCR highly could be over-represented by cDNA sequencing.

Reverse transcribing all isolated RNA meant expressed TCRB transcripts were sequenced. Generated by immunoSEQ multiplex PCR, the TCRdb table keeps only in-frame clones and is missing some. Among about 620,000 clones, less than 20% were seen once, and the ten largest hold approximately 0.093%. A single count supports this clone. The antigen is undetermined. The sequenced sample was naive CD4+ T cells from blood. The receptor's source is a man younger than 35 in good health.

This CDR3 reads CASSLNRVKNIQYF. In DNA form, the CDR3 reads TGTGCCAGCAGCCTTAACAGGGTTAAAAACATTCAGTACTTC. The chain links TRBV7-8 to TRBJ2-4; D perhaps matches TRBD1 (6 bases). This CDR3 has 14 amino acids. Per the germline V gene, CDR1 is SGHVS and CDR2 is FQNEAQ. The germline V and J ends were trimmed by 5 bases and 4 bases, with 12 bases remaining between them.